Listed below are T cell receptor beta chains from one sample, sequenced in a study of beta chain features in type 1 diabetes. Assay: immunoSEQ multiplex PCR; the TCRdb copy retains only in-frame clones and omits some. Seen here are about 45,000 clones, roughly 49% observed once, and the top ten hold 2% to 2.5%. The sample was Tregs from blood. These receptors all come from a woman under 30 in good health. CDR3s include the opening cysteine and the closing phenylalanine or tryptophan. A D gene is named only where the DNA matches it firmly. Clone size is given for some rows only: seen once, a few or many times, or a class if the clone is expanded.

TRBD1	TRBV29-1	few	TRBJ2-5	CSFPRQGIETQYF	TGCAGCTTCCCGAGACAGGGCATAGAGACCCAGTACTTC
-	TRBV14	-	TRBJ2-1	CASSSRVLYNEQFF	TGTGCCAGCAGCTCCCGGGTCCTCTACAATGAGCAGTTCTTC
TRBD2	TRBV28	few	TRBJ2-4	CASSFPTSGRSLAKNIQYF	TGTGCCAGCAGTTTTCCGACTAGCGGGAGGTCTCTAGCCAAAAACATTCAGTACTTC
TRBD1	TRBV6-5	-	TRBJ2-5	CAKTFRQGSVETQYF	TGTGCCAAAACCTTCCGACAGGGCAGCGTAGAGACCCAGTACTTC
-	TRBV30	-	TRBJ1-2	CAWSAGGNYGYTF	TGTGCCTGGAGTGCGGGGGGAAACTATGGCTACACCTTC
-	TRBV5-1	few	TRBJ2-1	CASSGAFGSYNEQFF	TGCGCCAGCAGCGGGGCGTTCGGATCCTACAATGAGCAGTTCTTC
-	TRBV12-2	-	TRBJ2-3	CASRLATSSGYTDTQYF	TGTGCAAGTCGCTTAGCGACTTCTAGCGGGTACACAGATACGCAGTATTTT
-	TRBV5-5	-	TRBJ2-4	CASSSRWEENIQYF	TGTGCCAGCAGCTCCCGATGGGAGGAAAACATTCAGTACTTC
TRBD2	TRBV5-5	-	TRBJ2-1	CASSLLGREKFF	TGTGCCAGCAGCCTGCTGGGGCGGGAGAAGTTCTTC
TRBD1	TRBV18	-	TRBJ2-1	CASSLIDRGSYNEQFF	TGTGCCAGCTCCCTCATCGACAGGGGGTCCTACAATGAGCAGTTCTTC
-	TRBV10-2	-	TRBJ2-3	CASSEGEVGTDTQYF	TGCGCCAGCAGTGAGGGCGAGGTGGGCACAGATACGCAGTATTTT
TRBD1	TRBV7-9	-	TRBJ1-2	CASSLAGGYGYTF	TGTGCCAGCAGCTTGGCAGGGGGCTATGGCTACACCTTC